The clone carrying this T cell receptor (beta chain) was seen many times. These data come from a study of spatial heterogeneity in lung cancer. TCRdb reanalysed the 5' RACE reads using MiXCR and keeps one entry per CDR3 protein. The repertoire holds fewer than 45,000 distinct CDR3 sequences, with roughly 7.2% as singletons. Germline V gives CDR1 MNHEY, CDR2 SVGEGT. J lost 8 bases, V lost 6 bases, and 10 bases had no gene match. This CDR3 region has 15 residues. Sample time point: sample taken at primary tumor resection. The authors sequenced whole RNA from tumor, nontumor lung or frozen PBMC without sorting.

The sequence derives from a female donor with early-stage non-small cell lung cancer. The sequenced sample was PBMCs, obtained at surgery. The chain carries TRBV6-2 or TRBV6-3 and TRBJ2-1, with TRBD2 matching 10 bases. The DNA of the CDR3 is TGTGCCAGCAGCCGACAGCTAGCGGGAGTAGATGAGCAGTTCTTC. Translated: CASSRQLAGVDEQFF.